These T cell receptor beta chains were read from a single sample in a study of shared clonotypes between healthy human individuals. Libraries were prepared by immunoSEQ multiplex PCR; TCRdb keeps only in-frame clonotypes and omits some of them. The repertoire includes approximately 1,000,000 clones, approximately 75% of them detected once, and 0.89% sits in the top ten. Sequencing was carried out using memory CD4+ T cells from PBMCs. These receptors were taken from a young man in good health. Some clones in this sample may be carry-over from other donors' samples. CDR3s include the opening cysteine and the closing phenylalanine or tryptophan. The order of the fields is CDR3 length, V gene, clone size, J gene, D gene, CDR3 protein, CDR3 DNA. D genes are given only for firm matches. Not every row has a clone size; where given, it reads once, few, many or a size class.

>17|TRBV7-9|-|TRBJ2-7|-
CASSLWVGGVSSYEQYF
TGTGCCAGCAGCTTATGGGTCGGGGGAGTCAGCTCCTACGAGCAGTACTTC
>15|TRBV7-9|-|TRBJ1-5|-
CASSLNAGSNQPQHF
TGTGCCAGCAGCTTAAACGCAGGTAGCAATCAGCCCCAGCATTTT
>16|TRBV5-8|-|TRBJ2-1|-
CASSLGDGNVANEQFF
TGTGCCAGCAGCTTGGGGGACGGGAATGTCGCGAATGAGCAGTTCTTC
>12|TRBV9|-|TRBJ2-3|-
CASSVVTDTQYF
TGTGCCAGCAGCGTAGTGACAGATACGCAGTATTTT
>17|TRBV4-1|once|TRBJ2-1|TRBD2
CASSQDFGLAGRNEQFF
TGCGCCAGCAGCCAAGATTTTGGGCTAGCGGGACGAAATGAGCAGTTCTTC
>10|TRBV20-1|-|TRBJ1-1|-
CSARVSEAFF
TGCAGTGCTAGGGTCTCTGAAGCTTTCTTT
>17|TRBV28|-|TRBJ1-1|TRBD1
CASSLGGQGAANTEAFF
TGTGCCAGCAGTTTGGGTGGACAGGGGGCAGCGAACACTGAAGCTTTCTTT
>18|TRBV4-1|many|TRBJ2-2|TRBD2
CASNPGVAGGGLTGELFF
TGCGCCAGCAACCCCGGGGTAGCGGGAGGGGGTTTAACCGGGGAGCTGTTTTTT
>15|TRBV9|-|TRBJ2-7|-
CASSPGTAVGGEQYF
TGTGCCAGCAGCCCAGGGACCGCCGTTGGGGGGGAGCAGTACTTC
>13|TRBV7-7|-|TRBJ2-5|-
CASSIRGDGAQYF
TGTGCCAGCAGCATCCGTGGGGACGGGGCCCAGTACTTC
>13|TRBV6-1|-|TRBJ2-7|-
CASSEHRAYEQYF
TGTGCCAGCAGTGAACACAGGGCCTACGAGCAGTACTTC
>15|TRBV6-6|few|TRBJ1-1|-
CASSYSDTLNTEAFF
TGTGCCAGCAGTTACTCGGACACCCTGAACACTGAAGCTTTCTTT
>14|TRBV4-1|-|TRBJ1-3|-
CASRPGFSGNTIYF
TGCGCCAGCAGGCCCGGCTTCTCTGGAAACACCATATATTTT
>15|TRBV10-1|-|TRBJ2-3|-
CASSNSGRPEDTQYF
TGCGCCAGCAGTAATTCGGGCCGTCCCGAAGATACGCAGTATTTT
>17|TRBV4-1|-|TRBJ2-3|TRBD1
CASSQGLGQGPADTQYF
TGCGCCAGCAGCCAGGGGTTGGGACAGGGGCCCGCGGATACGCAGTATTTT
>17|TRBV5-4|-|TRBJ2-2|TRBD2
CASSLVSGLASPGELFF
TGTGCCAGCAGCTTGGTGTCGGGACTAGCCTCTCCCGGGGAGCTGTTTTTT
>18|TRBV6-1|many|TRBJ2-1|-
CASSERAASRRLYNEQFF
TGTGCCAGCAGTGAGAGGGCGGCTAGCCGACGCCTCTACAATGAGCAGTTCTTC
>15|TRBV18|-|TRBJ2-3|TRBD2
CASSRTSGSPDTQYF
TGTGCCAGCTCGAGGACTAGCGGGAGCCCAGATACGCAGTATTTT
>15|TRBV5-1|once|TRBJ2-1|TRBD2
CASSLGGRGYNEQFF
TGCGCCAGCAGCTTGGGCGGGAGAGGATACAATGAGCAGTTCTTC
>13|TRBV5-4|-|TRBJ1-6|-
CASSSSWQGTLHF
TGTGCCAGCAGCTCGAGTTGGCAGGGCACCCTCCACTTT
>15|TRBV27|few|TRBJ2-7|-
CASSRNGPSSYEQYF
TGTGCCAGCAGTCGTAATGGGCCTTCCTCCTACGAGCAGTACTTC
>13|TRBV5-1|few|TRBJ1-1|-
CASPGVLNTEAFF
TGCGCCAGCCCAGGGGTTTTGAACACTGAAGCTTTCTTT
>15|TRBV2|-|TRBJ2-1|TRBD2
CASSTHGTSYNEQFF
TGTGCCAGCTCTACCCACGGGACTAGCTACAATGAGCAGTTCTTC
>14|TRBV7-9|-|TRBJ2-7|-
CASSPGTQFSNGYF
TGTGCCAGCAGCCCCGGGACGCAGTTCTCGAATGGGTACTTC
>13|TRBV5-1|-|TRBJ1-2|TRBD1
CASSVGQREGYTF
TGCGCCAGCAGCGTGGGACAGAGAGAAGGCTACACCTTC
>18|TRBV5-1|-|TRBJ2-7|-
CASSLMLPGLVGENEQYF
TGCGCCAGCAGCTTGATGCTCCCTGGATTAGTGGGAGAGAACGAGCAGTACTTC
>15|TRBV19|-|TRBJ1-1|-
CASSISVLMNTEAFF
TGTGCCAGTAGTATCTCCGTGCTTATGAACACTGAAGCTTTCTTT
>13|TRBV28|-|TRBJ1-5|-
CASSGTGDQDPHF
TGTGCCAGCAGTGGGACCGGGGACCAAGATCCGCATTTT
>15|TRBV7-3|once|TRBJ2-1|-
CASSKLLVSYNEQFF
TGTGCCAGCAGCAAATTACTCGTGTCCTACAATGAGCAGTTCTTC